This T cell receptor beta chain originates from a study of response to subunit inactivated influenza vaccine. TCRdb ran MiXCR on the RT-PCR reads and lists one entry per CDR3 protein. The sample lists fewer than 700,000 distinct CDR3 sequences; 10% to 15% were seen once. This CDR3 has 15 amino acids. The germline V and J ends were trimmed by 2 bases and 2 bases, with 9 bases remaining between them. CDR1 and CDR2 (germline): MNHEY, SVGAGI. The V and J genes are TRBV6-5 and TRBJ2-2, with unresolved D. Sequenced here: PBMCs from blood, sampled roughly 47 days after vaccination. This TCR was sampled from a man in his fifties who received an inactivated influenza vaccine. In nucleotides, the CDR3 is TGTGCCAGCAGTTACCTGGCGTCAAACACCGGGGAGCTGTTTTTT. Encoded protein: CASSYLASNTGELFF.